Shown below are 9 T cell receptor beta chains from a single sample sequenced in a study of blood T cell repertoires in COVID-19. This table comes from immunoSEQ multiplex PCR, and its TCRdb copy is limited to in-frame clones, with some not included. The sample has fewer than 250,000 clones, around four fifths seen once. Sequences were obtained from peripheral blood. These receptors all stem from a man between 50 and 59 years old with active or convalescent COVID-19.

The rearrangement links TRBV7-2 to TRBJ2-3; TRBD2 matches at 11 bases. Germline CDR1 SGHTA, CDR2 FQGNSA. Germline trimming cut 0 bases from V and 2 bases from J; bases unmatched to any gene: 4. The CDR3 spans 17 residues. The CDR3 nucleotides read TGTGCCAGCAGCTTAGCGGGGACTAGCGGACCCACAGATACGCAGTATTTT. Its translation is CASSLAGTSGPTDTQYF.

The CDR3 nucleotides are TGTGCCAGCAGCCCGACGGGGGGCCCTGAGACCCAGTACTTC. This translates into CASSPTGGPETQYF. The chain carries TRBV9 and TRBJ2-5, with D perhaps TRBD2 (7 bases). Trimming took 4 bases from V and 5 from J, leaving 15 bases between them. Per germline, CDR1 SGDLS and CDR2 YYNGEE. The length of the CDR3 is 14 residues.

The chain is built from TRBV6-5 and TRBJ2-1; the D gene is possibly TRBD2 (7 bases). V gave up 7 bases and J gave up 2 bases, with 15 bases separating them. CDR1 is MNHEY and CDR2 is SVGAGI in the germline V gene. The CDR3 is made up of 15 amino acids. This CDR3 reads CASKAGASAYNEQFF. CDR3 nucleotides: TGTGCCAGCAAGGCGGGGGCGAGTGCCTACAATGAGCAGTTCTTC.

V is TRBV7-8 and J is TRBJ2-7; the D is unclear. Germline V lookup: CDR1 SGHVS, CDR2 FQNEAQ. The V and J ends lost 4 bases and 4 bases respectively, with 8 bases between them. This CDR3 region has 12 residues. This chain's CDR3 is CASSSQIYEQYF. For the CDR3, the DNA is TGTGCCAGCAGCTCACAGATATACGAGCAGTACTTC.

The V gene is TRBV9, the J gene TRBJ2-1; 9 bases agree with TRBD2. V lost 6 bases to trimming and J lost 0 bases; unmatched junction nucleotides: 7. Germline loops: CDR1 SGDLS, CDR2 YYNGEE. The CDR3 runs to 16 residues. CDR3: CASTLSGGPSYNEQFF. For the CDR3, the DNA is TGTGCCAGCACCCTTAGCGGGGGACCCTCCTACAATGAGCAGTTCTTC.

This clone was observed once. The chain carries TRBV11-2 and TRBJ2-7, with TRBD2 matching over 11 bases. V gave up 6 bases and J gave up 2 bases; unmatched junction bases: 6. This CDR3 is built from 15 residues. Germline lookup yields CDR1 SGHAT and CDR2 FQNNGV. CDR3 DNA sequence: TGTGCCAGCAGTCCGCTAGCGGGGGGAACCTACGAGCAGTACTTC. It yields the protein CASSPLAGGTYEQYF.

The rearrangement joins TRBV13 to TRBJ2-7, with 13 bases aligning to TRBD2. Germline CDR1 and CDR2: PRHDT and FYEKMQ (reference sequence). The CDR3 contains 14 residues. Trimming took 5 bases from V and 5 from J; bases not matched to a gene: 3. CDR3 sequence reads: CASSTSGRVHEQYF. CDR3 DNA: TGTGCCAGCAGCACTAGCGGGAGGGTCCACGAGCAGTACTTC. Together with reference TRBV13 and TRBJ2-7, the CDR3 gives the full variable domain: AAGVIQSPRHLIKEKRETATLKCYPIPRHDTVYWYQQGPGQDPQFLISFYEKMQSDKGSIPDRFSAQQFSDYHSELNMSSLELGDSALYFCASSTSGRVHEQYFGPGTRLTVT.

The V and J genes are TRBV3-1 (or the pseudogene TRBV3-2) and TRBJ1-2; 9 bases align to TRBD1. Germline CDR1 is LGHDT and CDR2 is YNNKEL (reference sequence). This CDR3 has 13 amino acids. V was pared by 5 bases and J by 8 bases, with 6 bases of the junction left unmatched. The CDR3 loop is CASSTGTGKGYTF. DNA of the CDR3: TGTGCCAGCAGCACCGGGACAGGGAAAGGCTACACCTTC.

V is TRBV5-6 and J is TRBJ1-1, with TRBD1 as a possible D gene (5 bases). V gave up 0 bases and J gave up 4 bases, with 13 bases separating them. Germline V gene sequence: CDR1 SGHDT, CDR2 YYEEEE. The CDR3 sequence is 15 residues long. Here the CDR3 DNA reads TGTGCCAGCAGCTTGGCCGCGGGGCGGGTCACTGAAGCTTTCTTT. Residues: CASSLAAGRVTEAFF.